This T cell receptor (beta chain) was obtained from a study of spatial heterogeneity in lung cancer. Overall study findings and caveats: Tumor T cells had an estimated coverage that came to approximately 7% for alpha chains and more than 11% for beta chains. The study found that expanded intratumoral alpha and beta TCR counts tracked tumor mutation counts.

The table lists this clonotype with many counts. Its antigen is currently unknown. As for time point: sample taken at primary tumor resection. Between the trimmed V and J ends, which lost 6 bases and 4 bases, there was a span of 16 bases. The CDR3 spans 15 residues. A unique molecular identifier was attached to every TCR cDNA molecule. TCRdb re-derived calls from the 5' RACE reads in MiXCR, one entry per CDR3 protein. The data contain more than 6,500 distinct CDR3 sequences, around 12% of them singletons. The chain has TRBV12-3 or TRBV12-4 and TRBJ1-3; perhaps TRBD1 as D (6 bases). This clonotype was obtained from a male donor with early-stage non-small cell lung cancer. This specimen consisted of lung tumor tissue, obtained at surgery. CDR3 bases: TGTGCCAGCAGCCAAAACACAGGGATAGGAAACACCATATATTTT. It encodes CASSQNTGIGNTIYF.